These 31 T cell receptor beta chains were all obtained from the same sample, sequenced in a study of blood T cell repertoires in COVID-19. Produced via immunoSEQ multiplex PCR; TCRdb's table is partial and in-frame only. Of a few hundred thousand clones listed, approximately 88% were seen once; the top ten hold roughly 1.7%. Specimen: peripheral blood. These receptors were obtained from a woman aged 25 to 39 with COVID-19, enrolled during active disease.

The chain combines TRBV5-1 with TRBJ2-2, with D possibly matching TRBD2 (6 bases). V lost 4 bases, J lost 5 bases, and 18 bases lay in between. The CDR3 is 16 amino acids. CDR1 is SGHRS and CDR2 is YFSETQ in the germline V gene. Here the CDR3 DNA reads TGCGCCAGCAGCGAGACAGTCTTCGGAGGGACCGGGGAGCTGTTTTTT. This gives the protein CASSETVFGGTGELFF.

The chain's CDR3 is CASSQDVRGLEAFF. In nucleotides, the CDR3 is TGCGCCAGCAGCCAAGATGTTCGGGGACTTGAAGCTTTCTTT. V usage is TRBV4-3 and J usage is TRBJ1-1, with D perhaps TRBD1 (5 bases). The CDR3 is made up of 14 amino acids. Germline loops: CDR1 LGHNA, CDR2 YSLEER. V shed 0 bases and J shed 7 bases, with 12 bases lying between them.

This clone was found once. The rearrangement links TRBV5-1 to TRBJ2-1, with 7 bases matching TRBD1. The CDR3 is made up of 17 amino acids. J was trimmed by 6 bases and V by 2 bases; bases with no gene match: 14. Germline CDR1 and CDR2: SGHRS and YFSETQ. CDR3 DNA sequence: TGCGCCAGCAGCTTCCGACAGGGACACCCGAAAGGCAATGAGCAGTTCTTC. Protein product: CASSFRQGHPKGNEQFF.

This sequence joins TRBV27 and TRBJ1-3, with no clear D. There are 13 residues in the CDR3. V was trimmed by 5 bases and J by 0 bases, leaving 5 bases between them. Per germline, CDR1 MNHEY and CDR2 SMNVEV (reference sequence). Here the CDR3 DNA reads TGTGCCAGCAGTCCACACTCTGGAAACACCATATATTTT. This encodes CASSPHSGNTIYF.

The J gene is TRBJ2-7, the V gene TRBV6-5; 9 nucleotides agree with TRBD1. Germline CDR1 and CDR2: MNHEY and SVGAGI. Trimming cost V 6 bases and J 4 bases; bases outside gene matches: 4. The CDR3 runs 13 residues. DNA for the CDR3: TGTGCCAGCAGCAGGGACAGGGCGTACGAGCAGTACTTC. Amino acid sequence: CASSRDRAYEQYF.

The rearrangement joins TRBV19 to TRBJ2-3; 7 bases align to TRBD1. CDR3 length: 15 residues. V lost 3 bases and J lost 1; bases outside the gene matches: 4. The germline V gene encodes CDR1 LNHDA and CDR2 SQIVND (reference sequence). This CDR3 reads CASSIWGQRTDTQYF. The CDR3 bases are TGTGCCAGTAGTATCTGGGGACAGCGCACAGATACGCAGTATTTT.

The V gene is TRBV2, the J gene TRBJ2-5; 7 nucleotides align to TRBD2. This CDR3 region has 14 residues. The junction had 6 bases not matched to a gene; V was cut back by 5 bases and J by 3 bases. The germline V gene has CDR1 SNHLY and CDR2 FYNNEI. CDR3 amino acids: CASSILAYEETQYF. The DNA for the CDR3 is TGTGCCAGCAGTATACTAGCGTACGAAGAGACCCAGTACTTC.

The V and J genes are TRBV11-3 and TRBJ1-6; D is perhaps TRBD1 (6 bases). V lost 5 bases, J lost 9 bases, and 14 bases lay in between. Looked up from germline, CDR1 is SGHNT and CDR2 is YENEEA. The CDR3 covers 14 residues. The CDR3 sequence: CASSAVTGSSPLHF. CDR3 nucleotides: TGTGCCAGCAGCGCCGTAACAGGGAGTTCACCCCTCCACTTT.

The J gene is TRBJ2-3, the V gene TRBV6-5, with D maybe TRBD1 (5 bases). The CDR3 has 14 amino acids. Trimming cost V 4 bases and J 4 bases, with 12 bases left between them. The V gene's germline CDR1 is MNHEY and CDR2 SVGAGI. CDR3 sequence (DNA): TGTGCCAGCAGTTCCATCGTAGGGGCAGATACGCAGTATTTT. It yields the protein CASSSIVGADTQYF.

This chain connects TRBV9 to TRBJ1-6; 7 bases are a match to TRBD1. The germline V gene encodes CDR1 SGDLS and CDR2 YYNGEE. This CDR3 spans 14 amino acids. V lost 4 bases to trimming and J lost 8 bases; unmatched junction nucleotides: 6. In DNA form, the CDR3 reads TGTGCCAGCAGCTCCCGGCAGGGGGATTCACCCCTCCACTTT. Protein: CASSSRQGDSPLHF.

The CDR3 reads CATSRDPASGGYEQFF. The CDR3 DNA is TGTGCCACCAGCAGAGATCCGGCTAGCGGGGGATATGAGCAGTTCTTC. The chain recombines TRBV15 with TRBJ2-1; 10 nucleotides align to TRBD2. Trimming removed 0 bases from V and 8 bases from J; junction bases left unmatched: 7. Germline V gives CDR1 LNHNV, CDR2 YYDKDF (reference sequence). The CDR3 is made up of 16 amino acids. The full variable domain, with the rest looked up from reference TRBV15 and TRBJ2-1, is DAMVIQNPRYQVTQFGKPVTLSCSQTLNHNVMYWYQQKSSQAPKLLFHYYDKDFNNEADTPDNFQSRRPNTSFCFLDIRSPGLGDTAMYLCATSRDPASGGYEQFFGPGTRLTVL.

The J gene is TRBJ1-1, the V gene TRBV11-3, with 9 positions matching TRBD1. CDR1 is SGHNT and CDR2 is YENEEA in the germline V gene. With 5 bases clipped from V and 4 bases from J, the junction kept 5 bases outside the gene matches. The length of the CDR3 is 14 residues. CDR3 nucleotides: TGTGCCAGCAGCGACAGGGGGTTTGGCACTGAAGCTTTCTTT. Translation: CASSDRGFGTEAFF.

The V call is TRBV4-1, the J call TRBJ1-2; TRBD1 is a possible D gene (6 bases). V lost 4 bases and J 3 bases, leaving 12 bases between the germline ends. CDR1 MGHRA and CDR2 YSYEKL come from the germline V gene. CDR3 length equals 14 residues. The CDR3 DNA follows: TGCGCCAGCAGCCGGTTCAGGGGAGACTATGGCTACACCTTC. Translating it yields CASSRFRGDYGYTF.

The chain has TRBV2 and TRBJ2-2; D may be TRBD2 (6 bases). V shed 3 bases and J shed 4 bases, with 12 bases lying between them. Germline V gene sequence: CDR1 SNHLY, CDR2 FYNNEI. The CDR3 has 15 amino acids. The CDR3 region is CASSDGGLGTGELFF. The DNA for the CDR3 is TGTGCCAGCAGTGATGGGGGGTTGGGCACCGGGGAGCTGTTTTTT.

DNA for the CDR3: TGTGCCAGCAGTGAATATCGGGGGTGGAACACTGAAGCTTTCTTT. It codes for CASSEYRGWNTEAFF. The V and J genes are TRBV6-1 and TRBJ1-1, with TRBD1 as a possible D gene (5 bases). Trimming cost V 2 bases and J 1 base, with 11 bases left between them. CDR3 length: 15 residues. Germline CDR1 is MNHNS and CDR2 is SASEGT.

The chain combines TRBV3-1 (or the pseudogene TRBV3-2) with TRBJ2-7, with 7 bases aligning to TRBD1. V shed 4 bases and J 4 bases; nucleotides not matched to a gene: 7. The CDR3 length is 14 residues. Germline V lookup: CDR1 LGHDT, CDR2 YNNKEL (reference sequence). CDR3 DNA: TGTGCCAGCAGCCCCAACAGGGGCGGTTACGAGCAGTACTTC. Translation: CASSPNRGGYEQYF.

The V call is TRBV25-1, the J call TRBJ1-5; the match to TRBD1 covers 9 bases. The CDR3 is made up of 17 amino acids. Germline V gene lookup returns CDR1 MGHDK and CDR2 SYGVNS. V shed 5 bases, J shed 0 bases, and the junction held 8 bases outside the gene matches. The DNA for the CDR3 is TGTGCCAGCAGTTATACAGGGGGCGAATATAGCAATCAGCCCCAGCATTTT. Encoded protein: CASSYTGGEYSNQPQHF.

CDR3 protein: CASSIPTGRGNQPQHF. CDR3 in DNA: TGTGCCAGTAGTATCCCCACGGGCAGGGGCAATCAGCCCCAGCATTTT. The V call is TRBV19, the J call TRBJ1-5, with a possible D match to TRBD1 (5 bases). This CDR3 is 16 amino acids long. Germline CDR1 LNHDA, CDR2 SQIVND (reference sequence). V was pared by 3 bases and J by 2 bases, with 14 bases between.

The CDR3 coding sequence is TGTGCCAGCAGTTTAGACAGGCTAAACACCGGGGAGCTGTTTTTT. Encoded protein: CASSLDRLNTGELFF. J is TRBJ2-2 and V is TRBV27; D possibly corresponds to TRBD1 (6 bases). The CDR3 totals 15 residues. CDR1 is MNHEY, CDR2 SMNVEV, per germline (reference sequence). Trimming shortened V by 2 bases and J by 2 bases, and 9 bases separated the two germline ends.

The DNA for the CDR3 is TGTGCCAGCAGCCAGGGGCGGGGGGAAGATACGCAGTATTTT. As protein: CASSQGRGEDTQYF. The V gene is TRBV4-2, the J gene TRBJ2-3; the match to TRBD2 covers 8 bases. V lost 3 bases, J lost 5 bases, and 4 bases stayed unmatched. Germline lookup yields CDR1 LGHNA and CDR2 YNFKEQ. This CDR3 spans 14 amino acids.

The genes are TRBV5-1 and TRBJ2-7, with a possible D match to TRBD1 (6 bases). The CDR3 length is 13 residues. Germline CDR1 reads SGHRS; CDR2 reads YFSETQ. The V end lost 8 bases, the J end lost 7 bases, and 19 bases lay between the germline ends. CDR3 nucleotide sequence: TGCGCCAGTTTCCCTTCCCCAGGGGCAGAGCAGTACTTC. Residues: CASFPSPGAEQYF.

This clone appeared a single time. V and J are TRBV19 and TRBJ1-6, with unresolved D. Deletions cut 7 bases from V and 6 bases from J, with 7 bases between. The CDR3 loop spans 12 amino acids. Germline lookup yields CDR1 LNHDA and CDR2 SQIVND (reference sequence). The CDR3 DNA reads as TGTGCCAGTAATAGTGGTAATTCACCCCTCCACTTT. Amino acids: CASNSGNSPLHF. Combining the CDR3 with reference TRBV19 and TRBJ1-6 gives the whole variable domain DGGITQSPKYLFRKEGQNVTLSCEQNLNHDAMYWYRQDPGQGLRLIYYSQIVNDFQKGDIAEGYSVSREKKESFPLTVTSAQKNPTAFYLCASNSGNSPLHFGNGTRLTVT.

The gene calls are TRBV6-6 and TRBJ2-2; maybe TRBD1 (6 bases). This CDR3 has 16 amino acids. Trimming took 8 bases from V and 5 from J, leaving 21 bases between them. Germline CDR1 reads MNHNY; CDR2 reads SVGAGI (reference sequence). DNA of the CDR3: TGTGCCAGCGCTATAGACGGCAGGGGTAGAACCGGGGAGCTGTTTTTT. Translating it yields CASAIDGRGRTGELFF.

V gene TRBV12-3 or TRBV12-4 combines with J gene TRBJ1-2; unclear D gene. This CDR3 region has 12 residues. Trimming shortened V by 1 base and J by 8 bases, and 8 bases separated the two germline ends. CDR3 protein: CASSLVVGGYTF. The CDR3 bases are TGTGCCAGCAGTTTAGTCGTGGGCGGCTACACCTTC.

The V gene is TRBV5-4, the J gene TRBJ1-2; maybe TRBD1 (5 bases). The V end was cut by 4 bases, the J end by 4 bases, with 11 bases between. Germline-derived CDR1 and CDR2 are SGHNT and YYREEE (reference sequence). This CDR3 region has 13 residues. Written as DNA, the CDR3 is TGTGCCAGCAGCGGGGGGGGTATCTATGGCTACACCTTC. Translation gives CASSGGGIYGYTF.

The chain combines TRBV20-1 with TRBJ2-5; D might be TRBD2 (6 bases). This CDR3 region has 12 residues. The germline gives CDR1 DFQATT, CDR2 SNEGSKA (reference sequence). Trimming pared 3 bases from V and 4 bases from J, leaving 9 bases between. The CDR3 DNA reads TGCAGTGCTAGTATCGGGGGAGAGACCCAGTACTTC. Translated: CSASIGGETQYF.

The chain joins TRBV15 to TRBJ1-1; 9 bases agree with TRBD1. Germline values: CDR1 LNHNV, CDR2 YYDKDF (reference sequence). This CDR3 is 15 amino acids long. Trimming cost V 3 bases and J 1 base; bases outside gene matches: 3. The CDR3 sequence is CATSSETGGNTEAFF. The CDR3 DNA reads TGTGCCACCAGCAGTGAGACAGGGGGGAACACTGAAGCTTTCTTT.

This clone was detected many times. This chain links TRBV7-9 with TRBJ2-7; TRBD1 matches at 7 bases. V lost 5 bases to trimming and J lost 5 bases; unmatched junction nucleotides: 3. The CDR3 length is 12 residues. Germline CDR1 SEHNR, CDR2 FQNEAQ (reference sequence). CDR3 sequence reads: CASSKDRNEQYF. In DNA form, the CDR3 reads TGTGCCAGCAGCAAGGACAGGAACGAGCAGTACTTC.

This clone was found once. The CDR3 nucleotides read TGTGCCAGCTCACCAAGGAGCCACAATGAGCAGTTCTTC. Encoded protein: CASSPRSHNEQFF. V gene TRBV18 combines with J gene TRBJ2-1; D is undetermined. CDR1 is KGHSH and CDR2 is LQKENI in the germline V gene. The CDR3 has 13 residues. V was clipped by 2 bases and J by 5 bases, with 7 bases between them.

The chain couples TRBV2 to TRBJ1-1, with D maybe TRBD1 (5 bases). With 6 bases removed from V and 1 base from J, the gap between germline ends came to 21 bases. Germline V gene data show CDR1 as SNHLY and CDR2 as FYNNEI. The CDR3 is 17 amino acids. CDR3 sequence: CASSLDRGGGPNTEAFF. The DNA of the CDR3 is TGTGCCAGCAGCCTGGACCGTGGGGGGGGACCGAACACTGAAGCTTTCTTT.

The V and J genes are TRBV2 and TRBJ2-3; D perhaps matches TRBD1 (6 bases). Germline V gives CDR1 SNHLY, CDR2 FYNNEI. CDR3 length: 15 amino acids. The V end lost 9 bases, the J end lost 3 bases, and 19 bases lay between the germline ends. The chain's CDR3 is CARTKQGMATDTQYF. The CDR3, as DNA: TGTGCCAGAACCAAACAGGGTATGGCGACAGATACGCAGTATTTT.